Sequencing of this TCR beta chain was carried out in a study of Graves' ophthalmopathy and Graves' hyperthyroidism. Study-wide findings and caveats: Among expanded thyroid clonotypes above 0.001 frequency, most also occurred in blood.

There are many counts of this clonotype. Its target is unknown. Trimming stripped 4 bases from V and 7 bases from J, with 13 bases between. The CDR3 is 13 amino acids. Germline-derived CDR1 and CDR2 are MGHDK and SYGVNS. As the template, RNA transcripts were used to amplify TCR beta CDR3 regions. HTBI primers were used in a first-round RT-PCR, which preceded a second-round multiplex PCR. TCRdb re-called the multiplex PCR reads through MiXCR, storing one row per CDR3 protein. The sample holds approximately 150,000 distinct CDR3 sequences, just under 40% seen once. V gene TRBV25-1 combines with J gene TRBJ1-1; possibly TRBD1 for D (5 bases). The specimen sequenced was peripheral blood. The sequence was obtained from a man younger than 45 with Graves' ophthalmopathy. The CDR3 protein is CASSALRGGEAFF. The CDR3, as DNA: TGTGCCAGCAGTGCGCTAAGGGGCGGTGAAGCTTTCTTT.